The 15 T cell receptor beta chains presented below share a single source sample, sequenced in a study of OX40 agonist ivuxolimab in advanced cancers. Sequencing was performed with immunoSEQ multiplex PCR; in TCRdb, only in-frame clones are kept and a portion is missing. The sample lists 75,000 to 100,000 clones, 85% to 90% occurring once. Here the sequenced sample was CD4+ or CD8+ T cells sorted from blood, taken in a trial of the OX40 agonist ivuxolimab. These TCRs come from an adult with an advanced solid tumor such as melanoma, head and neck, liver or kidney cancer.

J is TRBJ1-2 and V is TRBV27, with 8 bases aligning to TRBD1. CDR1 is MNHEY, CDR2 SMNVEV, per germline (reference sequence). The ends lost 0 bases at V and 3 bases at J; junction bases unmatched: 6. The CDR3 has 16 amino acids. The CDR3 sequence is CASSLSFAGGDYGYTF. CDR3 nucleotide sequence: TGTGCCAGCAGTTTATCGTTTGCAGGGGGCGACTATGGCTACACCTTC.

The J gene is TRBJ2-7, the V gene TRBV27; 14 bases map to TRBD2. The V and J ends lost 1 base and 2 bases, in that order; junction bases with no gene match: 7. The CDR3 runs to 18 residues. CDR1 MNHEY and CDR2 SMNVEV come from the germline V gene (reference sequence). The CDR3 protein is CASSLFGTSGSIAYEQYF. The CDR3 DNA is TGTGCCAGCAGTTTATTCGGGACTAGCGGGAGCATCGCCTACGAGCAGTACTTC.

This sequence joins TRBV18 and TRBJ1-2; the D gene is possibly TRBD1 (5 bases). Trimming took 2 bases from V and 0 from J, leaving 16 bases between them. Germline V gives CDR1 KGHSH, CDR2 LQKENI. This CDR3 region has 17 residues. As DNA, the CDR3 is TGTGCCAGCTCACCATCAGGGACGGATATAACTAACTATGGCTACACCTTC. It specifies CASSPSGTDITNYGYTF.

This clone appeared once. The chain has TRBV7-2 and TRBJ2-5; D gene uncertain. There are 11 residues in the CDR3. The V and J ends lost 3 bases and 5 bases respectively, with 4 bases between them. The germline V gene encodes CDR1 SGHTA and CDR2 FQGNSA. CDR3 bases: TGTGCCAGCAGCTTTCATGAGACCCAGTACTTC. It translates to CASSFHETQYF.

The V and J genes are TRBV4-1 and TRBJ2-7, with 7 nucleotides matching TRBD2. The CDR3 loop spans 16 amino acids. Germline CDR1 MGHRA, CDR2 YSYEKL. The J segment lost 3 bases and the V segment lost 0 bases, leaving 8 bases of the junction unmatched. CDR3 region: CASSQEPASGYYEQYF. The CDR3 region has the DNA TGCGCCAGCAGCCAAGAACCGGCTAGCGGATACTACGAGCAGTACTTC.

The CDR3 DNA reads as TGTGCCAGCAGCGTGTTCAGGGATCAGAACACTGAAGCTTTCTTT. This translates into CASSVFRDQNTEAFF. V gene TRBV7-9 combines with J gene TRBJ1-1; TRBD1 is a possible D gene (5 bases). The length of the CDR3 is 15 residues. V lost 5 bases to trimming and J lost 1 base, with 14 bases between them. Germline values: CDR1 SEHNR, CDR2 FQNEAQ (reference sequence).

V gene TRBV27 combines with J gene TRBJ1-6, with D unclear. The CDR3 runs 12 residues. V was trimmed by 6 bases and J by 9 bases, leaving 9 bases between them. Germline lookup yields CDR1 MNHEY and CDR2 SMNVEV (reference sequence). The CDR3 DNA sequence: TGTGCCAGCAGCATGGCGGGTTCACCCCTCCACTTT. This codes for CASSMAGSPLHF.

The CDR3 DNA follows: TGTGCCAGTAGCCCGGACCGCACAGATACGCAGTATTTT. The encoded protein is CASSPDRTDTQYF. The chain is built from TRBV19 and TRBJ2-3; D call uncertain. This CDR3 region has 13 residues. V was clipped by 6 bases and J by 1 base, with 8 bases between them. Germline CDR1 reads LNHDA; CDR2 reads SQIVND (reference sequence). The full variable domain, its missing parts supplied by reference TRBV19 and TRBJ2-3, is DGGITQSPKYLFRKEGQNVTLSCEQNLNHDAMYWYRQDPGQGLRLIYYSQIVNDFQKGDIAEGYSVSREKKESFPLTVTSAQKNPTAFYLCASSPDRTDTQYFGPGTRLTVL.

The chain links TRBV30 to TRBJ1-1, with D perhaps TRBD1 (5 bases). This CDR3 comprises 12 residues. Germline CDR1 and CDR2: GTSNPN and SVGIG (reference sequence). Trimming cost V 6 bases and J 6 bases, with 14 bases left between them. CDR3 DNA sequence: TGTGCCTGCGCCCCCAGGGTGCCTGAAGCTTTCTTT. Protein sequence: CACAPRVPEAFF.

The chain is built from TRBV11-1 and TRBJ2-7, with D unclear. Germline CDR1 and CDR2: SGHAT and FQDESV (reference sequence). Trimming took off 0 bases at V and 5 bases at J, with 8 bases between the two ends. There are 13 residues in the CDR3. CDR3 nucleotides: TGTGCCAGCAGCTTAGCCCCGGACGACGAGCAGTACTTC. It translates to CASSLAPDDEQYF.

CDR3 DNA: TGTGCCAGTAGTATGGGACTAGCCCTTGAGCAGTTCTTC. Protein product: CASSMGLALEQFF. This chain joins TRBV19 and TRBJ2-1; 9 bases fit TRBD2. J lost 9 bases, V lost 3 bases, and 3 bases had no gene match. The CDR3 is 13 amino acids. Germline loops: CDR1 LNHDA, CDR2 SQIVND (reference sequence). Using reference TRBV19 and TRBJ2-1 for the parts outside the CDR3, the full variable domain is DGGITQSPKYLFRKEGQNVTLSCEQNLNHDAMYWYRQDPGQGLRLIYYSQIVNDFQKGDIAEGYSVSREKKESFPLTVTSAQKNPTAFYLCASSMGLALEQFFGPGTRLTVL.

The chain uses TRBV6-1 and TRBJ1-1; the match to TRBD1 covers 10 bases. Germline CDR1 is MNHNS and CDR2 is SASEGT. There are 14 residues in the CDR3. Trimming took 8 bases from V and 5 from J; bases not matched to a gene: 8. The DNA for the CDR3 is TGTGCCAGCGCTAGACAGGGGGCAGGTACTGAAGCTTTCTTT. Translation gives CASARQGAGTEAFF.

This clone was observed once. The chain employs TRBV29-1 and TRBJ1-1, with D hard to call. Trimming took 7 bases from V and 8 from J, leaving 17 bases between them. This CDR3 is built from 12 residues. Germline V gene lookup returns CDR1 SQVTM and CDR2 ANQGSEA. The CDR3 DNA follows: TGCAGCGGTATTACCCCCGGGATCGAAGCTTTCTTT. Encoded protein: CSGITPGIEAFF.

The sample holds a few counts of this clone. The CDR3 DNA reads TGTGCCAGCAGCTTTGGCACTGGCTACACCTTC. Translation gives CASSFGTGYTF. V gene TRBV7-9 combines with J gene TRBJ1-2; D call uncertain. This CDR3 has 11 residues. Looked up from germline, CDR1 is SEHNR and CDR2 is FQNEAQ (reference sequence). V was shortened by 3 bases and J by 7 bases, with 6 bases between the two germline ends.

The chain uses TRBV6-1 and TRBJ1-5; the match to TRBD1 covers 8 bases. The CDR3 runs to 14 residues. Per the germline V gene, CDR1 is MNHNS and CDR2 is SASEGT. Losses at the gene ends were 7 bases for V and 3 bases for J; bases not matched to a gene: 5. The CDR3 loop reads CASTPQGANQPQHF. For the CDR3, the DNA is TGTGCCAGCACCCCCCAGGGGGCCAATCAGCCCCAGCATTTT.